This T cell receptor (beta chain) was sequenced during a study of cytomegalovirus exposure and HLA in healthy donors. Separate from the approximately 700-subject first cohort was the approximately 120-subject validation cohort, to which the donors belonged. On this clone itself: Its cognate antigen is unknown.

Study-wide findings and caveats: Cytomegalovirus-associated TCR beta chains were listed, numbering 164. Reported performance of the classifier showed diagnosis of cytomegalovirus status with high specificity and sensitivity. Many donors carried some public TCRs, although rarity characterized most TCR sequences.

Sequenced by immunoSEQ multiplex PCR; TCRdb stores in-frame clones only, minus some. The repertoire holds 200,000 to 250,000 clones, with approximately 80% as singletons. This clonotype was obtained from a woman aged 25 to 39 in good health and CMV-seropositive. The material sequenced was PBMCs.

The CDR3 sequence is CASGPGQGAGGANVLTF. For the CDR3, the DNA is TGTGCCAGCGGACCGGGACAGGGGGCCGGTGGGGCCAACGTCCTGACTTTC. This chain links TRBV11-3 with TRBJ2-6; 12 nucleotides match TRBD1. V dropped 8 bases and J dropped 3; count of bases not matched to a gene: 8. The CDR3 contains 17 residues. In germline, CDR1 is SGHNT, CDR2 YENEEA. Looking up the rest from reference TRBV11-3 and TRBJ2-6 gives the full variable domain: EAGVVQSPRYKIIEKKQPVAFWCNPISGHNTLYWYLQNLGQGPELLIRYENEEAVDDSQLPKDRFSAERLKGVDSTLKIQPAELGDSAVYLCASGPGQGAGGANVLTFGAGSRLTVL.